This T cell receptor beta chain was documented in a study of T-cell reconstitution after alpha-beta-depleted transplantation in children. Whole-study results and caveats: Roughly two months post-transplant, alpha-beta T cells reportedly originated from several hundred graft clones that had expanded. Diversity of TCRbeta at day 60 was high in some patients, arising from surviving recipient T cells and thymic progenitors. Newly made T cells mostly supplied T-cell counts and diversity one year after transplant.

The germline V gene encodes CDR1 DFQATT and CDR2 SNEGSKA (reference sequence). V was pared by 2 bases and J by 3 bases, with 8 bases between. The CDR3 contains 13 residues. A remark on this clonotype: Its antigen is not identified.

Unique molecular identifiers were built into the TCRbeta library. TCRdb analysed the PCR reads with MiXCR anew, one entry per CDR3 protein. The top ten hold about 10% of the sample, which has fewer than 400,000 distinct CDR3 sequences, 20% to 30% seen once. The gene calls are TRBV20-1 and TRBJ1-5; D remains ambiguous. The source material was PBMCs, mostly from graft donor cells, sampled 180 days after TCRalphabeta/CD19-depleted stem cell transplant. This sequence was found in a male patient younger than 18 who had a stem cell transplant for acute lymphoblastic leukemia, so the T cells may come from the graft donor. The CDR3 loop is CSARFRDNQPQHF. The DNA for the CDR3 is TGCAGTGCTAGATTTAGGGACAATCAGCCCCAGCATTTT.